This T cell receptor beta chain was identified during a study of T cell responses to AZD1222 COVID-19 vaccine. Assay: immunoSEQ multiplex PCR; the TCRdb copy retains only in-frame clones and omits some. The sample records some 200,000 clones, more than 85% being singletons. This CDR3 contains 13 residues. The V gene lost 2 bases and the J gene lost 7 bases, with 8 bases spanning the gap. The germline V gene encodes CDR1 KGHSH and CDR2 LQKENI. Details on this clone: Its target is not known.

General study points: Spike-specific TCRs gained breadth and depth after people received two AZD1222 doses. Among the donors, most were white British and more were female, and clonal diversity was possibly underestimated. Repertoire collection took place solely once the T cell response had peaked. The study found vaccine-associated CD4 TCRs spanning spike, dominant at 160-218 and 743-854.

The sequence was collected from an adult who received the AZD1222 COVID-19 vaccine. The rearrangement uses TRBV18 and TRBJ1-4; D ambiguous. The sequencing used peripheral blood, collected 28 days after the second AZD1222 dose. The CDR3 is CASSPGLAEKLFF. CDR3 DNA: TGTGCCAGCTCACCAGGGTTGGCTGAAAAACTGTTTTTT.